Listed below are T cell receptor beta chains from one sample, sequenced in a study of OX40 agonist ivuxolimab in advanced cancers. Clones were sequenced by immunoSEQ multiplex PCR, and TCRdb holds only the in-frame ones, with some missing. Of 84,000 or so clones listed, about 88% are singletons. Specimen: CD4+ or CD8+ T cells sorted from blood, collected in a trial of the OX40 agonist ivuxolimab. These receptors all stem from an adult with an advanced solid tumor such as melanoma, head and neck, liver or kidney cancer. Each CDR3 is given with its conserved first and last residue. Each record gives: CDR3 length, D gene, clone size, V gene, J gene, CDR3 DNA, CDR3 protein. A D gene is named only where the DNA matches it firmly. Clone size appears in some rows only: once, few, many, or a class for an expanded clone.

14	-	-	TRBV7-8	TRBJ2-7	TGTGCCAGCAGCTTAGGGGGGACCTCCTACGAGCAGTACTTC	CASSLGGTSYEQYF
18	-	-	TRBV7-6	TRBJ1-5	TGTGCCAGCAGCTTAGGGGCCGGGCGAGGGCAGCTTAATCAGCCCCAGCATTTT	CASSLGAGRGQLNQPQHF
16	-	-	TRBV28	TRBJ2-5	TGTGCCAGCAGTTTATTGGGGGGGCCCCCGCAAGAGACCCAGTACTTC	CASSLLGGPPQETQYF
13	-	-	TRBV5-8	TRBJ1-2	TGTGCCAGCAGCTCCGGACCTATACGTGGCTACACCTTC	CASSSGPIRGYTF
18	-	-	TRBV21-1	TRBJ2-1	TGTGCCAGCAGCAAAAGTAGTGGGGGGGCCGGGGCCAACAATGAGCAGTTCTTC	CASSKSSGGAGANNEQFF
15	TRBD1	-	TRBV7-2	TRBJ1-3	TGTGCCAGCAGCTCGCCGGACAGGGCAGGAAACACCATATATTTT	CASSSPDRAGNTIYF
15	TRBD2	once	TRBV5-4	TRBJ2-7	TGTGCCAGCAGCTCCCCGGGACTAGCGGCCTACGAGCAGTACTTC	CASSSPGLAAYEQYF
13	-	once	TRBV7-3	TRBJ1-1	TGTGCCAGCAGTTCTGCGAGGGGAACTGAAGCTTTCTTT	CASSSARGTEAFF
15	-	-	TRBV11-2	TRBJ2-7	TGTGCCAGCAGCTTAACGCGGCCAGGGCAGGGCAAGCAGTACTTC	CASSLTRPGQGKQYF
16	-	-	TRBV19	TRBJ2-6	TGTGCCAGTACCATGGGACGGAACTCTGGGGCCAACGTCCTGACTTTC	CASTMGRNSGANVLTF
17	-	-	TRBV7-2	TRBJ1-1	TGTGCCAGCAGCTTAGCCCGGCGGAGGACCCACTTCGCTGAAGCTTTCTTT	CASSLARRRTHFAEAFF
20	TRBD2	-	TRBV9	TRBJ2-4	TGTGCCAGCAGCGCCCGCCCCTTGTTAGCGGGGGGCTTAGCCAAAAACATTCAGTACTTC	CASSARPLLAGGLAKNIQYF
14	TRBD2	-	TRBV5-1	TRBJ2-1	TGCGCCAGCTATACTAGCGGGGGCTACAATGAGCAGTTCTTC	CASYTSGGYNEQFF
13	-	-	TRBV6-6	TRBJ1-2	TGTGCCAGCAGGCCTACAGGGTTCTATGGCTACACCTTC	CASRPTGFYGYTF
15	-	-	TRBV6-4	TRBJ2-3	TGTGCCAGCAGTGACCGAGGGTCTAGCACAGATACGCAGTATTTT	CASSDRGSSTDTQYF
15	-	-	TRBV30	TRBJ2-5	TGTGCCTGGAGTGTAAGGGTCTTTCACCAAGAGACCCAGTACTTC	CAWSVRVFHQETQYF
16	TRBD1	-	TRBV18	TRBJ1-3	TGTGCCAGCTCACCGGGACAGCCCGACTCTGGAAACACCATATATTTT	CASSPGQPDSGNTIYF
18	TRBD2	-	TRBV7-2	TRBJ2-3	TGTGCCAGCAGCTTAGGCGGTAGCGGGGGCTCTTCATTGGATACGCAGTATTTT	CASSLGGSGGSSLDTQYF
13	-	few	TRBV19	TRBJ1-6	TGTGCCAGTAGTTCCAGCCTTAATTCACCCCTCCACTTT	CASSSSLNSPLHF
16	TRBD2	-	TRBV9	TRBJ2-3	TGTGCCAGCAGCGTACGCAGCGGGGGGAAATCAGATACGCAGTATTTT	CASSVRSGGKSDTQYF
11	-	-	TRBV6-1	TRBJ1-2	TGTGCCAGCAGTGAAACAGGGAGCTACACCTTC	CASSETGSYTF
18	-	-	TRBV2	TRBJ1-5	TGTGCCAGCGGTGTAGTAGGACAGAGATTTAATAGCAATCAGCCCCAGCATTTT	CASGVVGQRFNSNQPQHF
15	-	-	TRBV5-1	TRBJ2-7	TGCGCCAGCAGCTTGTGGTCCGGGAACGCGCGTGAGCAGTACTTC	CASSLWSGNAREQYF
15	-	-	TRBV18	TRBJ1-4	TGTGCCAGCTCACCAGGGGGGGCAGGTCCTGAAAAACTGTTTTTT	CASSPGGAGPEKLFF
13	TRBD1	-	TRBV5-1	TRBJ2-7	TGCGCCAGCAGCCGACAGGGCTCCTACGAGCAGTACTTC	CASSRQGSYEQYF